One T cell receptor (beta chain) is described in this entry. The antigen is undetermined. This entry comes from a study of CD8 T cells in ankylosing spondylitis. Overall study findings and caveats: In ankylosing spondylitis blood, a motif of seven to nine highly homologous TCR beta variants appeared characteristic. Disease-linked clones were reportedly significantly enriched in matched ankylosing spondylitis synovial fluid. Reactive arthritis synovial fluid and blood were previously reported to contain some motif variants.

The V and J ends lost 8 bases and 3 bases, in that order; junction bases with no gene match: 11. This CDR3 contains 15 residues. A quantitative 5'-RACE method, one with molecular barcodes, was used to make TCR beta libraries. TCRdb reanalysed the 5' RACE reads using MiXCR and keeps one entry per CDR3 protein. The table lists around 390,000 distinct CDR3 sequences, around 22% of them singletons, with approximately 16% in the top ten. The sequencing input was blood, either unsorted or a sorted T cell fraction (not recorded which). This clonotype originated in a male donor with ankylosing spondylitis. The chain recombines TRBV12-3 or TRBV12-4 with TRBJ2-7, with TRBD1 matching over 9 bases. The CDR3 DNA is TGTGCCAGCGGGTTACAGGGGGCGCGAGTCTACGAGCAGTACTTC. This encodes CASGLQGARVYEQYF.